This T cell receptor (beta chain) was sequenced in a study of T cells in Graves' hyperthyroidism and ophthalmopathy. Together with thyroid ultrasound, orbital computed tomography, serum thyroxine and TRAb, clinical symptoms were used for diagnoses. When hyperthyroidism was first diagnosed, the blood sample was taken, preceding any ophthalmopathy symptoms. This clonotype was observed at least ten times. It was RNA transcripts that yielded the amplified TCR beta CDR3 regions. A set of HTBI primers served as the primers for a first-round RT-PCR of the TCR CDR3. TCRdb re-called the multiplex PCR reads with MiXCR, one entry per CDR3 protein. The repertoire includes approximately 370,000 distinct CDR3 sequences, approximately 17% of them detected once, and around 35% sits in the top ten. What was sequenced was blood. This sequence was found in a woman aged 25-40 years with Graves' hyperthyroidism that later progressed to Graves' ophthalmopathy.

CDR3 residues: CASSSYRGRRAGELFF. CDR3 nucleotides: TGTGCCAGCAGTTCATACAGGGGGCGCCGGGCCGGGGAGCTGTTTTTT. The rearrangement links TRBV27 to TRBJ2-2, with 9 nucleotides matching TRBD1. Unmatched junction bases numbered 9, after V lost 4 bases and J lost 6 bases. CDR1 is MNHEY and CDR2 is SMNVEV in the germline V gene (reference sequence). This CDR3 comprises 16 residues.